The 15 T cell receptor beta chains given below trace back to one sample, sequenced in a study of T cell repertoires in cytomegalovirus infection (dated by TCRdb to 2018 to 2020). These receptors lack a known antigen. Read against the paper, the sample's treatment or condition label means: in vitro stimulation with specific CMV peptide epitopes to enrich CMV-specific T cells. Sequencing was performed on an Illumina HiSeq 1500. TCRdb passed the public sequencing reads through fastp at Q25 and MiXCR, retaining productive beta sequences. Every CDR3 protein is listed once, alongside the most common genes and DNA of its rows. For this sample there are approximately 30,000 distinct CDR3 sequences; under 20% appear just once. Of the sample, 70% to 90% is held by the ten largest clones. The sample consisted of CD8+ T cells from cultured PBMCs, taken from culture after CMV antigen stimulation. The receptors were sampled from a human donor in good health (CMV status not recorded). Some clones in this sample may be carry-over from other donors' samples.

The J gene is TRBJ1-1, the V gene TRBV5-1; tentatively, D is TRBD1 (6 bases). The CDR3 sequence is 14 residues long. Per germline, CDR1 SGHRS and CDR2 YFSETQ. Trimming cost V 0 bases and J 2 bases, with 8 bases left between them. The CDR3 is CASSLVTGNTEAFF. CDR3 coding DNA: TGCGCCAGCAGCTTGGTGACAGGAAACACTGAAGCTTTCTTT. The variable domain in full, with the rest retrieved from reference TRBV5-1 and TRBJ1-1, is KAGVTQTPRYLIKTRGQQVTLSCSPISGHRSVSWYQQTPGQGLQFLFEYFSETQRNKGNFPGRFSGRQFSNSRSEMNVSTLELGDSALYLCASSLVTGNTEAFFGQGTRLTVV.

The CDR3 here is CASSPPYGYTF. The CDR3 region has the DNA TGTGCCAGCAGCCCTCCCTATGGCTACACCTTC. This chain joins TRBV7-4 and TRBJ1-2; D is undetermined. V was pared by 5 bases and J by 4 bases, with 5 bases between. Germline lookup yields CDR1 SGHVT and CDR2 SQSDAQ. The length of the CDR3 is 11 residues.

The chain couples TRBV20-1 to TRBJ2-1; perhaps TRBD1 as D (5 bases). Germline CDR1 DFQATT, CDR2 SNEGSKA (reference sequence). CDR3 length: 15 amino acids. V shed 0 bases and J shed 4 bases, with 13 bases lying between them. The CDR3 reads CSARDPGIQYNEQFF. The DNA of the CDR3 is TGCAGTGCTAGAGATCCAGGGATCCAGTACAATGAGCAGTTCTTC.

The CDR3 region has the DNA TGTGCCAGCAGCTTAGGTGGGGGCAAGGAGGAGCAGTACTTC. This codes for CASSLGGGKEEQYF. V and J are TRBV7-3 and TRBJ2-7, with a weak D call TRBD1 (6 bases). This CDR3 contains 14 residues. V was clipped by 2 bases and J by 7 bases, with 15 bases between them. The germline CDR1 and CDR2 sequences are SGHTA and FQGTGA.

This clonotype was recorded at least ten times. This chain joins TRBV4-3 and TRBJ1-1; D is possibly TRBD1 (6 bases). V was clipped by 4 bases and J by 7 bases, with 13 bases between them. Per the germline V gene, CDR1 is LGHNA and CDR2 is YSLEER. This CDR3 contains 13 residues. The CDR3: CASSPGTTGEAFF. The DNA of the CDR3 is TGCGCCAGCAGCCCGGGGACAACAGGTGAAGCTTTCTTT.

This clonotype was counted between two and nine times. This chain links TRBV7-2 with TRBJ2-3; D is undetermined. Germline-derived CDR1 and CDR2 are SGHTA and FQGNSA. Trimming removed 1 base from V and 0 bases from J, with 14 bases in between. The CDR3 runs 17 residues. CDR3: CASSLVASRRSTDTQYF. The DNA of the CDR3 is TGTGCCAGCAGCTTAGTAGCTTCCAGGCGCAGCACAGATACGCAGTATTTT.

This clonotype was seen only a few times. The gene calls are TRBV6-1 and TRBJ2-3; possible D gene TRBD1, 7 bases. The CDR3 loop spans 13 amino acids. The V and J ends lost 7 bases and 8 bases respectively, with 16 bases between them. In germline, CDR1 is MNHNS, CDR2 SASEGT. Here the CDR3 reads CASTQGGVGTQYF. The CDR3 DNA reads TGTGCCAGCACCCAGGGGGGAGTCGGTACGCAGTATTTT.

This chain links TRBV28 with TRBJ2-7; D is undetermined. In germline, CDR1 is MDHEN, CDR2 SYDVKM. The length of the CDR3 is 14 residues. Trimming removed 5 bases at V and 3 bases at J, with 14 bases between. The CDR3 reads CASSPRTPGYEQYF. The DNA of the CDR3 is TGTGCCAGCAGTCCCAGAACCCCCGGCTACGAGCAGTACTTC. Based on the CDR3 plus reference TRBV28 and TRBJ2-7, the full variable domain is DVKVTQSSRYLVKRTGEKVFLECVQDMDHENMFWYRQDPGLGLRLIYFSYDVKMKEKGDIPEGYSVSREKKERFSLILESASTNQTSMYLCASSPRTPGYEQYFGPGTRLTVT.

This clonotype was detected only a few times. This chain joins TRBV20-1 and TRBJ2-1, with TRBD2 matching 9 bases. From germline, CDR1 is DFQATT and CDR2 SNEGSKA (reference sequence). V was clipped by 0 bases and J by 9 bases; unmatched bases: 15. CDR3 size: 17 residues. Here the CDR3 reads CSARDPTHLRGGIEQFF. The DNA of the CDR3 is TGCAGTGCTAGAGATCCTACCCACTTGCGGGGGGGGATTGAGCAGTTCTTC.

V is TRBV7-9 and J is TRBJ2-7, with 9 bases aligning to TRBD2. The germline gives CDR1 SEHNR, CDR2 FQNEAQ (reference sequence). V was pared by 11 bases and J by 4 bases, with 6 bases of the junction left unmatched. This CDR3 has 12 amino acids. CDR3 region: CAGGTSPYEQYF. In DNA form, the CDR3 reads TGTGCCGGAGGGACTAGCCCTTACGAGCAGTACTTC.

The chain combines TRBV12-3 or TRBV12-4 with TRBJ2-1; D gene unclear. The CDR3 is made up of 16 amino acids. V was pared by 1 base and J by 3 bases, with 13 bases between. CDR3 sequence: CASSLVGRSYYNEQFF. The CDR3 nucleotides are TGTGCCAGCAGTTTAGTGGGTCGTTCTTACTACAATGAGCAGTTCTTC.

This clonotype was picked up many times. The rearrangement joins TRBV7-2 to TRBJ1-1, with 7 bases identical to TRBD1. The V gene's germline CDR1 is SGHTA and CDR2 FQGNSA. The CDR3 is 14 residues long. J lost 8 bases, V lost 2 bases, and 8 bases had no gene match. The CDR3 is CASSLRGLTTEAFF. In DNA, the CDR3 is TGTGCCAGCAGCTTAAGGGGGCTAACAACAGAAGCTTTCTTT.

The genes are TRBV2 and TRBJ2-2, with D perhaps given as TRBD1 or TRBD2 (5 bases each). V was clipped by 6 bases and J by 0 bases, with 14 bases between them. Germline loops: CDR1 SNHLY, CDR2 FYNNEI. This CDR3 is 16 amino acids long. The CDR3 protein is CASSTRGVANTGELFF. In DNA form, the CDR3 reads TGTGCCAGCAGCACAAGAGGGGTTGCGAACACCGGGGAGCTGTTTTTT.

This clonotype was found a few times. V gene TRBV7-9 combines with J gene TRBJ2-1, with a possible D match to TRBD1 (5 bases). Trimming left V 6 bases short and J 3 bases short, with 9 bases between. Germline V CDR1 and CDR2: SEHNR, FQNEAQ (reference sequence). This CDR3 has 13 residues. The chain's CDR3 is CASRRDSYNEQFF. As DNA, the CDR3 is TGTGCCAGCAGGCGCGACAGCTACAATGAGCAGTTCTTC. Full variable domain (remainder filled in from reference TRBV7-9 and TRBJ2-1): DTGVSQNPRHKITKRGQNVTFRCDPISEHNRLYWYRQTLGQGPEFLTYFQNEAQLEKSRLLSDRFSAERPKGSFSTLEIQRTEQGDSAMYLCASRRDSYNEQFFGPGTRLTVL.

The table lists this clonotype with a few counts. The chain carries TRBV6-1 and TRBJ1-1, with 10 bases identical to TRBD1. Germline CDR1 MNHNS, CDR2 SASEGT. The CDR3 contains 14 residues. V shed 3 bases, J shed 6 bases, and the junction held 4 bases outside the gene matches. The CDR3 is CASSEDRGRAEAFF. For the CDR3, the DNA is TGTGCCAGCAGTGAGGACAGGGGGAGAGCTGAAGCTTTCTTT.